These T cell receptor beta chains were read from a single sample in a study of blood T cell repertoires in COVID-19. Clones were read by immunoSEQ multiplex PCR, and TCRdb kept only the in-frame ones, dropping some. Of over 100,000 clones listed, about 79% are singletons. The material sequenced was peripheral blood. The origin of the receptors is a woman aged 65 to 85 with acute or convalescent COVID-19. Both conserved end residues are part of each CDR3. A D gene is named only where the DNA matches it firmly. Clone sizes are given selectively: once, few, many, or a class where the clone is expanded.

d_call clone_size j_call v_call cdr3_nt cdr3_aa
. . TRBJ1-2 TRBV2 TGTGCCAGCAGAGGGGGACGGACCAACTATGGCTACACCTTC CASRGGRTNYGYTF
TRBD2 . TRBJ2-5 TRBV7-2 TGTGCCAGCAGCTTAACTCGCGGGGGAGAGACCCAGTACTTC CASSLTRGGETQYF
TRBD2 . TRBJ2-1 TRBV18 TGTGCCAGCTCATCGCTAGCGGGGGGGCTCGATGAGCAGTTCTTC CASSSLAGGLDEQFF
. few TRBJ2-3 TRBV11-3 TGTGCCAGCAGCTTGGGAGGGGGGGCCGGAGATACGCAGTATTTT CASSLGGGAGDTQYF
TRBD1 once TRBJ2-1 TRBV10-2 TGCGCCAGCAGTGAGTCGAGTCTCACCGGGACAGGGCAGCGCAATGAGCAGTTCTTC CASSESSLTGTGQRNEQFF
. . TRBJ1-2 TRBV30 TGTGCCTGGAGCTTCCGGGGGAACTATGGCTACACCTTC CAWSFRGNYGYTF
. . TRBJ1-3 TRBV29-1 TGCAGCGTGGTGACAGGCACCTCTGGAAACACCATATATTTT CSVVTGTSGNTIYF
. . TRBJ1-2 TRBV2 TGTGCCAGCCAACGGGGGTTTGACTATGGCTACACCTTC CASQRGFDYGYTF
TRBD1 . TRBJ2-7 TRBV11-1 TGTGCCAGCAGCCAATGGGACAGGGGCTACGAGCAGTACTTC CASSQWDRGYEQYF
TRBD1 . TRBJ1-2 TRBV18 TGTGCCAGCTCATCAGGACAGGGGGCCTTGGGCTACACCTTC CASSSGQGALGYTF
. . TRBJ1-5 TRBV7-2 TGTGCCAGCAGCTTAGTCCAGGATCAGCCCCAGCATTTT CASSLVQDQPQHF
. . TRBJ1-6 TRBV5-1 TGCGCCAGCAGCTTTGGGGACACATATAATTCACCCCTCCACTTT CASSFGDTYNSPLHF
. . TRBJ1-2 TRBV5-4 TGTGCCAGCAGCCTCCGGGGGAACTATGGCTACACCTTC CASSLRGNYGYTF
TRBD1 . TRBJ1-1 TRBV6-5 TGTGCCAGCAGTTACAGACAGGGCCGTGAAGCTTTCTTT CASSYRQGREAFF
. . TRBJ2-2 TRBV18 TGTGCCAGCTCACCACAGAAAGGAGCTGGGGAGCTGTTTTTT CASSPQKGAGELFF
TRBD1 . TRBJ1-4 TRBV6-6 TGTGCCAGCAGTCTCCGGGACAGATCCTCCTCTAATGAAAAACTGTTTTTT CASSLRDRSSSNEKLFF
TRBD1 few TRBJ2-7 TRBV5-1 TGCGCCAGCAGCTGGGGACAGACCTACGAGCAGTACTTC CASSWGQTYEQYF
. . TRBJ1-4 TRBV7-7 TGTGCCAGCAGCTTAGGGACAGCGAGAAATGAAAAACTGTTTTTT CASSLGTARNEKLFF